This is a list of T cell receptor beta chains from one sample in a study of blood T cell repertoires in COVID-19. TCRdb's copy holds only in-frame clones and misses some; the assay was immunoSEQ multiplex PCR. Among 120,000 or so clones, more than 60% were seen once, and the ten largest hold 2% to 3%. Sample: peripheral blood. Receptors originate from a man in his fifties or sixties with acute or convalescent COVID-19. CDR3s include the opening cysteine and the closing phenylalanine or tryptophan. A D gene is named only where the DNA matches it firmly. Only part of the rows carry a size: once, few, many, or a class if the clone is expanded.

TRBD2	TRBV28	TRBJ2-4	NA	CASSPQRGKNIQYF	TGTGCCAGCAGTCCTCAGCGGGGCAAAAACATTCAGTACTTC
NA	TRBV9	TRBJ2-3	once	CASSVSPSGTDTQYF	TGTGCCAGCAGCGTATCCCCTAGCGGCACAGATACGCAGTATTTT
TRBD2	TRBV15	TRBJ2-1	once	CATSGGLAEYNEQFF	TGTGCCACCAGCGGGGGACTAGCGGAGTACAATGAGCAGTTCTTC
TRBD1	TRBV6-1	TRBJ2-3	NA	CASSGRTGHIPDTQYF	TGTGCCAGCAGTGGGCGGACAGGGCATATTCCAGATACGCAGTATTTT
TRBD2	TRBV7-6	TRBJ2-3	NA	CASSLEPSGSTDTQYF	TGTGCCAGCAGCTTAGAACCTAGCGGCAGCACAGATACGCAGTATTTT
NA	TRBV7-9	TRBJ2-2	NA	CASSLFVGEIPGELFF	TGTGCCAGCAGCCTGTTTGTGGGAGAAATACCCGGGGAGCTGTTTTTT
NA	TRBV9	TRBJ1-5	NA	CASSVAGYGQPQHF	TGTGCCAGCAGCGTAGCCGGTTACGGTCAGCCCCAGCATTTT
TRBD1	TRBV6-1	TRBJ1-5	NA	CASSDGDRNQPQHF	TGTGCCAGCAGTGATGGGGACAGAAATCAGCCCCAGCATTTT
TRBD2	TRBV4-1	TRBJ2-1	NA	CASSQDSGGASYNEQFF	TGCGCCAGCAGCCAAGACTCCGGGGGGGCTTCCTACAATGAGCAGTTCTTC
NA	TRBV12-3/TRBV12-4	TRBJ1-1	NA	CASSFKQGTEAFF	TGTGCCAGCAGTTTTAAACAGGGAACTGAAGCTTTCTTT
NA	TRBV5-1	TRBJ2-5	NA	CASSPQDGQETQYF	TGCGCCAGCAGCCCACAGGACGGACAAGAGACCCAGTACTTC
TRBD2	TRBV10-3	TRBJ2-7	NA	CAISASSGAYEQYF	TGTGCCATCAGTGCCTCTAGCGGTGCCTACGAGCAGTACTTC
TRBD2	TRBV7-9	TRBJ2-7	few	CASSSGLAGSYEQYF	TGTGCCAGCAGCTCGGGACTAGCCGGCTCCTACGAGCAGTACTTC
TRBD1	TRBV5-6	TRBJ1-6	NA	CASSLQGIRNSPLHF	TGTGCCAGCAGCCTACAGGGGATTCGTAATTCACCCCTCCACTTT
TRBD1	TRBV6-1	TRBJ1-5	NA	CASSDDTGGYNQPQHF	TGTGCCAGCAGTGATGACACAGGGGGCTACAATCAGCCCCAGCATTTT
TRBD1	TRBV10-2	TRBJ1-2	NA	CASSESKGAALFNGYTF	TGCGCCAGCAGTGAGTCTAAGGGGGCGGCCCTTTTTAATGGCTACACCTTC
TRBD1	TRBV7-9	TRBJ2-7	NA	CASSLFVTGASYEQYF	TGTGCCAGCAGCTTATTTGTGACAGGGGCCTCCTACGAGCAGTACTTC
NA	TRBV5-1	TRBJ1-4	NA	CASSLVRADNEKLFF	TGCGCCAGCAGCTTGGTCAGGGCGGATAATGAAAAACTGTTTTTT
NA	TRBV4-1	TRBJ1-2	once	CASSLGQNYGYTF	TGCGCCAGCAGCCTTGGACAGAACTATGGCTACACCTTC
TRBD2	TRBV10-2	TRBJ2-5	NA	CASISGGTQETQYF	TGCGCCAGCATTAGCGGGGGGACCCAAGAGACCCAGTACTTC
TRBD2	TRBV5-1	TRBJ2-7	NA	CASSALPGGPYGQYF	TGCGCCAGCAGCGCTTTGCCGGGAGGGCCTTACGGGCAGTACTTC
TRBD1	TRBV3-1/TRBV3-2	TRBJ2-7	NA	CASSHGGQLSSYEQYF	TGTGCCAGCAGCCATGGGGGACAGTTAAGCTCCTACGAGCAGTACTTC
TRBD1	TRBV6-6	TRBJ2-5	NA	CASSQDRAQETQYF	TGTGCCAGCAGTCAGGACAGGGCCCAAGAGACCCAGTACTTC
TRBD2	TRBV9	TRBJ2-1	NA	CASSPRGAGTRRDEQFF	TGTGCCAGCAGCCCCCGTGGGGCCGGGACTAGACGGGATGAGCAGTTCTTC
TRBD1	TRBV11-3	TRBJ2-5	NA	CASSPGTGSRKETQYF	TGTGCCAGCAGCCCTGGGACAGGGAGCAGGAAAGAGACCCAGTACTTC
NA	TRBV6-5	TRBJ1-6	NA	CASSNQRNSPLHF	TGTGCCAGCAGTAATCAACGGAATTCACCCCTCCACTTT
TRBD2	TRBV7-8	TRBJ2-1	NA	CASRPRGTRDEQFF	TGTGCCAGCAGACCTCGGGGGACTAGAGATGAGCAGTTCTTC
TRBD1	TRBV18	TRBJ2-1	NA	CASSNDRDPYNEQFF	TGTGCCAGCTCAAATGACAGGGACCCCTACAATGAGCAGTTCTTC
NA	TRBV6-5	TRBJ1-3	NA	CASSYGGGNTIYF	TGTGCCAGCAGTTATGGAGGGGGAAACACCATATATTTT
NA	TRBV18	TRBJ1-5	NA	CASSPRSGLEQPQHF	TGTGCCAGCTCACCACGGTCAGGGTTAGAACAGCCCCAGCATTTT
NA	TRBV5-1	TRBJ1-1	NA	CASRGGNTEAFF	TGCGCCAGCAGGGGGGGGAACACTGAAGCTTTCTTT
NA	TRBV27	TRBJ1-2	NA	CASRRTGDYGYTF	TGTGCCAGCCGCCGGACGGGGGACTATGGCTACACCTTC
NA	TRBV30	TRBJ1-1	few	CAWSGARRTEAFF	TGTGCCTGGAGTGGGGCCCGACGAACTGAAGCTTTCTTT
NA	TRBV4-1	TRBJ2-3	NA	CASSIWRGTPSTDTQYF	TGCGCCAGCAGCATATGGCGGGGAACTCCCAGCACAGATACGCAGTATTTT
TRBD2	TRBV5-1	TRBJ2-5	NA	CASSLMGTSGAETQYF	TGCGCCAGCAGCTTGATGGGGACTAGCGGGGCGGAGACCCAGTACTTC
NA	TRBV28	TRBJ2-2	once	CASVDSYTGELFF	TGTGCCAGCGTGGACAGTTACACCGGGGAGCTGTTTTTT
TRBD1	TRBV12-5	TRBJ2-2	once	CASGATGTANTGELFF	TGTGCTAGTGGTGCGACCGGGACAGCGAACACCGGGGAGCTGTTTTTT
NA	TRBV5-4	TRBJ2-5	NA	CASSGSQETQYF	TGTGCCAGCAGCGGCTCCCAGGAGACCCAGTACTTC
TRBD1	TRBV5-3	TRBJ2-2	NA	CARNSVPPPGQGDQMNIGELFF	TGTGCCAGAAACAGCGTGCCGCCCCCGGGACAGGGGGATCAGATGAACATCGGGGAGCTGTTTTTT
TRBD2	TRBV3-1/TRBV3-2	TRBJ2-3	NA	CASSHLRASGGIGADTQYF	TGTGCCAGCAGCCACTTGAGGGCTAGCGGGGGCATCGGTGCAGATACGCAGTATTTT
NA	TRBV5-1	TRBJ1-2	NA	CASSLARGGGYTF	TGCGCCAGCAGCTTGGCCAGGGGCGGTGGCTACACCTTC
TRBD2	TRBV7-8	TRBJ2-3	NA	CASSFFSGGASTDTQYF	TGTGCCAGCAGCTTTTTTAGCGGGGGGGCAAGCACAGATACGCAGTATTTT
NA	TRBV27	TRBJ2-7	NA	CASRILASSYEQYF	TGTGCCAGCAGAATCCTAGCGTCTTCCTACGAGCAGTACTTC
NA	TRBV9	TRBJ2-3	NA	CASSPWGRTDTQYF	TGTGCCAGCAGCCCCTGGGGGCGTACAGATACGCAGTATTTT
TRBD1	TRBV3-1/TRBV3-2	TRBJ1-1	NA	CASSQRQGHIEAFF	TGTGCCAGCAGCCAGCGACAGGGTCATATTGAAGCTTTCTTT
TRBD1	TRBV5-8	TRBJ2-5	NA	CADVQVGQETQYF	TGTGCCGACGTCCAGGTGGGACAGGAGACCCAGTACTTC
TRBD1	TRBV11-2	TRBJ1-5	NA	CASSLPLLGTGTNQPQHF	TGTGCCAGCAGCTTACCTCTTTTAGGGACAGGCACAAATCAGCCCCAGCATTTT
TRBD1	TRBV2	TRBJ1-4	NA	CASSEALWGGQGELFF	TGTGCCAGCAGTGAAGCTTTGTGGGGGGGACAGGGTGAACTGTTTTTT
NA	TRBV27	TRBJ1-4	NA	CASSPLATNEKLFF	TGTGCCAGCAGTCCCCTCGCAACTAATGAAAAACTGTTTTTT
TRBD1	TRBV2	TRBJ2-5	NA	CASSESTGGETQYF	TGTGCCAGCAGTGAATCGACAGGGGGGGAGACCCAGTACTTC
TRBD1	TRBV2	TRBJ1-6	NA	CASSVRQGGSSYNSPLHF	TGTGCCAGCAGTGTTAGACAGGGGGGTAGCTCCTATAATTCACCCCTCCACTTT
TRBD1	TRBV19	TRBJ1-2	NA	CASSIDHRGLMEGYTF	TGTGCCAGTAGTATAGATCACAGGGGACTTATGGAGGGCTACACCTTC
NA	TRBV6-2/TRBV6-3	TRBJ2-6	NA	CASSTRGAGANVLTF	TGTGCCAGCAGTACCCGGGGGGCCGGGGCCAACGTCCTGACTTTC
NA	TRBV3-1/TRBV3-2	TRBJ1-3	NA	CASSPRDIGNTIYF	TGTGCCAGCAGCCCGAGGGACATAGGAAACACCATATATTTT
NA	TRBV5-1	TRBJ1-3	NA	CASRRDSSSGNTIYF	TGCGCCAGCAGGCGAGACTCCAGCTCTGGAAACACCATATATTTT
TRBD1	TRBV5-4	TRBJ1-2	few	CASSSKFGQGLYTF	TGTGCCAGCAGCTCGAAGTTCGGACAGGGACTTTACACCTTC
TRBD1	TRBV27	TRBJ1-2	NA	CASSPSTGIQHYGYTF	TGTGCCAGCAGTCCATCGACAGGGATCCAACATTATGGCTACACCTTC
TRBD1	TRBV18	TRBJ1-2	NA	CASSPGQTNYGYTF	TGTGCCAGCTCACCGGGACAGACTAACTATGGCTACACCTTC
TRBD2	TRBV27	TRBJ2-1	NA	CASSFGTGWLAGGNEQFF	TGTGCCAGCAGTTTCGGGACAGGGTGGCTAGCGGGAGGGAATGAGCAGTTCTTC